A single sample gave rise to the 21 T cell receptor beta chains below, sequenced in a study of blood T cell repertoires in COVID-19. The repertoire was sequenced with immunoSEQ multiplex PCR; TCRdb's copy has only in-frame clones and lacks some. The sample lists fewer than 150,000 clones; roughly 84% were seen once. The sample was peripheral blood. These receptor sequences come from a human donor in a cohort sampled during active COVID-19.

Notes on this clone: Since the CDR3 does not end with the conserved phenylalanine or tryptophan, this likely comes from a read error. It is unclear where the CDR3 begins or ends on the DNA, so no DNA is shown, and the CDR3 is as TCRdb lists it. The chain links TRBV29-1 to TRBJ1-2; the D call TRBD1 from the table was never checked on the DNA. Both ends counted, the CDR3 spans 8 residues. Germline V gene sequence: CDR1 SQVTM, CDR2 ANQGSEA. CDR3 sequence: CSAEGGRV.

The J gene is TRBJ2-5, the V gene TRBV4-2; tentatively, D is TRBD1 (6 bases). Germline CDR1 LGHNA, CDR2 YNFKEQ. The germline V and J ends were trimmed by 5 bases and 1 base, with 14 bases remaining between them. There are 15 residues in the CDR3. The DNA of the CDR3 is TGTGCCAGCAGCGTGAGCACAGGGTTCCAAGAGACCCAGTACTTC. It codes for CASSVSTGFQETQYF.

The chain couples TRBV19 to TRBJ2-1, with 8 bases identical to TRBD1. The trim removed 3 bases at V and 0 bases at J, leaving 4 bases unmatched. Germline V gene lookup returns CDR1 LNHDA and CDR2 SQIVND (reference sequence). The CDR3 runs to 16 residues. The CDR3 sequence is CASSILDRDSYNEQFF. The CDR3 nucleotides are TGTGCCAGTAGTATCCTGGACAGGGACTCCTACAATGAGCAGTTCTTC.

J is TRBJ1-2 and V is TRBV6-5, with 11 bases that match TRBD1. The ends lost 6 bases at V and 8 bases at J; junction bases unmatched: 5. This CDR3 spans 13 amino acids. Per the germline V gene, CDR1 is MNHEY and CDR2 is SVGAGI. Here the CDR3 DNA reads TGTGCCAGCAGGGGGGGACAGGGGGACGGCTACACCTTC. Its protein product is CASRGGQGDGYTF.

The rearrangement uses TRBV5-1 and TRBJ1-2; 7 bases fit TRBD1. The CDR3 is 12 residues long. The ends lost 3 bases at V and 6 bases at J; junction bases unmatched: 2. Germline V gene data show CDR1 as SGHRS and CDR2 as YFSETQ. The CDR3 spells CASSWQGDGYTF. The CDR3, as DNA: TGCGCCAGCAGCTGGCAGGGGGATGGCTACACCTTC.

The rearrangement joins TRBV19 to TRBJ2-7, with TRBD2 matching over 14 bases. The V gene end was trimmed by 5 bases and the J gene end by 0 bases; junction bases not matched to a gene: 9. This CDR3 has 18 residues. Looked up from germline, CDR1 is LNHDA and CDR2 is SQIVND (reference sequence). CDR3 coding DNA: TGTGCCAGTAGTGCGACTAGCGGGGGGGCTTTGAGCTCCTACGAGCAGTACTTC. This codes for CASSATSGGALSSYEQYF.

The chain joins TRBV10-3 to TRBJ2-3; 10 positions match TRBD2. In germline, CDR1 is ENHRY, CDR2 SYGVKD. Trimming at V came to 8 bases and at J to 2 bases, leaving 7 bases not matched to a gene. The CDR3 totals 15 residues. The CDR3 DNA is TGTGCCATCGGTAGCGGGGGGCCGCCCACAGATACGCAGTATTTT. It encodes CAIGSGGPPTDTQYF.

The chain combines TRBV3-1 (or the pseudogene TRBV3-2) with TRBJ1-3; a possible D gene is TRBD1 (5 bases). Germline CDR1 and CDR2: LGHDT and YNNKEL (reference sequence). There are 14 residues in the CDR3. The V and J ends lost 1 base and 5 bases respectively, with 9 bases between them. The chain's CDR3 is CASSQVQGRNTIYF. In nucleotides, the CDR3 is TGTGCCAGCAGCCAAGTCCAGGGAAGAAACACCATATATTTT.

The rearrangement joins TRBV27 to TRBJ1-6, with D unclear. Trimming removed 7 bases from V and 7 bases from J, with 17 bases in between. The CDR3 loop spans 15 amino acids. The V gene's germline CDR1 is MNHEY and CDR2 SMNVEV (reference sequence). The CDR3 protein is CASNINGILNSPLHF. The CDR3 DNA follows: TGTGCCAGCAACATTAACGGGATACTGAATTCACCCCTCCACTTT.

The chain links TRBV5-1 to TRBJ1-6, with 7 bases matching TRBD1. The CDR3 sequence is 18 residues long. V shed 0 bases, J shed 0 bases, and the junction held 6 bases outside the gene matches. CDR1 is SGHRS and CDR2 is YFSETQ in the germline V gene. This CDR3 is CASSLAIQGSSYNSPLHF. In DNA form, the CDR3 reads TGCGCCAGCAGCTTGGCCATACAGGGGAGCTCCTATAATTCACCCCTCCACTTT.

The chain combines TRBV9 with TRBJ1-2; D unresolved. The germline V gene has CDR1 SGDLS and CDR2 YYNGEE. The CDR3 is 15 residues long. The V end was cut by 3 bases, the J end by 0 bases, with 12 bases between. As DNA, the CDR3 is TGTGCCAGCAGCGCATCAGAGGGTTCTAACTATGGCTACACCTTC. This gives the protein CASSASEGSNYGYTF.

The chain employs TRBV27 and TRBJ1-1; 10 nucleotides align to TRBD1. The junction had 7 bases not matched to a gene; V was cut back by 3 bases and J by 0 bases. Germline CDR1 MNHEY, CDR2 SMNVEV (reference sequence). CDR3 length: 17 amino acids. CDR3 protein: CASSFRQGAVMNTEAFF. The CDR3 DNA sequence: TGTGCCAGCAGTTTCAGACAGGGGGCTGTAATGAACACTGAAGCTTTCTTT.

This clone was counted between two and nine times. This sequence joins TRBV6-5 and TRBJ1-4; D possibly corresponds to TRBD1 (5 bases). This CDR3 spans 13 amino acids. Looked up from germline, CDR1 is MNHEY and CDR2 is SVGAGI. The CDR3 sequence: CVVGGAIGEKLFF. The CDR3 nucleotides are TGTGTGGTCGGAGGGGCGATTGGTGAAAAACTGTTTTTT.

This sequence joins TRBV10-2 and TRBJ2-6, with no clear D. V shed 0 bases and J shed 0 bases, with 6 bases lying between them. The CDR3 spans 16 residues. Germline V gene lookup returns CDR1 WSHSY and CDR2 SAAADI. This CDR3 reads CASSESRSSGANVLTF. The CDR3 coding sequence is TGCGCCAGCAGTGAGTCGAGAAGCTCTGGGGCCAACGTCCTGACTTTC.

V and J are TRBV5-1 and TRBJ1-1, with D uncertain. The CDR3 is 16 residues long. The ends were cut back, 0 bases at V and 1 base at J, with 13 bases in the middle. Germline V lookup: CDR1 SGHRS, CDR2 YFSETQ. The CDR3 reads CASSLETAIRNTEAFF. The CDR3 DNA reads as TGCGCCAGCAGCTTGGAAACAGCTATCCGGAACACTGAAGCTTTCTTT.

V gene TRBV20-1 combines with J gene TRBJ2-2, with D possibly TRBD2 on 6 matching bases. Germline loops: CDR1 DFQATT, CDR2 SNEGSKA (reference sequence). CDR3 size: 14 residues. V lost 3 bases to trimming and J lost 0 bases, with 8 bases between them. CDR3 in amino acids: CSASRDSNTGELFF. The CDR3 DNA follows: TGCAGTGCTAGTCGGGACTCGAACACCGGGGAGCTGTTTTTT.

The chain recombines TRBV14 with TRBJ2-5; TRBD2 matches 9 bases. The CDR3 loop spans 15 amino acids. Germline trimming cut 3 bases from V and 1 base from J; bases unmatched to any gene: 3. Germline CDR1 is SGHDN and CDR2 is FVKESK. The CDR3: CASSHLSGGQETQYF. Written as DNA, the CDR3 is TGTGCCAGCAGCCACCTTAGCGGGGGCCAAGAGACCCAGTACTTC.

The gene calls are TRBV3-1 (or the pseudogene TRBV3-2) and TRBJ1-2; 7 nucleotides line up with TRBD1. The CDR3 is made up of 15 amino acids. V trimming: 2 bases; J trimming: 4 bases; junction bases outside the gene matches: 7. Germline V gives CDR1 LGHDT, CDR2 YNNKEL (reference sequence). The DNA of the CDR3 is TGTGCCAGCAGCCAATCCACAGGGGATATCTATGGCTACACCTTC. This translates into CASSQSTGDIYGYTF.

The chain recombines TRBV27 with TRBJ2-7; 15 bases are shared with TRBD2. V gave up 5 bases and J gave up 7 bases; unmatched junction bases: 9. Germline V gene data show CDR1 as MNHEY and CDR2 as SMNVEV (reference sequence). The length of the CDR3 is 16 residues. CDR3 sequence (DNA): TGTGCCAGCAGTCCCGGCGGACTAGCGGGGGGGCGGGAGCAGTACTTC. Protein sequence: CASSPGGLAGGREQYF.

This clone was picked up one time. The sample carries other DNA sequences with the same CDR3. V usage is TRBV5-1 and J usage is TRBJ1-1; D possibly corresponds to TRBD1 (6 bases). The CDR3 is 14 residues long. Trimming cost V 2 bases and J 2 bases, with 10 bases left between them. CDR1 and CDR2 (germline): SGHRS, YFSETQ. The chain's CDR3 is CASSLTGGNTEAFF. CDR3 bases: TGCGCCAGCAGCTTAACGGGGGGCAACACTGAAGCTTTCTTT.

This chain links TRBV2 with TRBJ1-2; unclear D gene. Germline V CDR1 and CDR2: SNHLY, FYNNEI. The CDR3 consists of 12 residues. The V gene lost 6 bases and the J gene lost 8 bases, with 13 bases spanning the gap. In DNA form, the CDR3 reads TGTGCCAGCAGCCCTATCGCGGGCGGCTACACCTTC. This sequence encodes CASSPIAGGYTF. Looking up the rest from reference TRBV2 and TRBJ1-2 gives the full variable domain: EPEVTQTPSHQVTQMGQEVILRCVPISNHLYFYWYRQILGQKVEFLVSFYNNEISEKSEIFDDQFSVERPDGSNFTLKIRSTKLEDSAMYFCASSPIAGGYTFGSGTRLTVV.